These 19 T cell receptor beta chains originate from one sample sequenced in a study of CD8 T cells in ankylosing spondylitis. TCRdb itself ran the 5' RACE reads through MiXCR, one entry per CDR3 protein. The sample lists about 130,000 distinct CDR3 sequences, 6% to 8.5% occurring once. Sequencing was carried out using blood, either unsorted or a sorted T cell fraction (not recorded which). The receptors come from a male donor with ankylosing spondylitis or in good health (not recorded which).

This clonotype was seen a few times. The gene calls are TRBV10-3 and TRBJ2-7; TRBD2 is a possible D gene (6 bases). The germline V gene encodes CDR1 ENHRY and CDR2 SYGVKD. Trimming removed 4 bases at V and 3 bases at J, with 10 bases between. The CDR3 extends over 13 amino acids. The CDR3 protein is CAISAGLDYEQYF. CDR3 nucleotide sequence: TGTGCCATCAGTGCGGGACTCGACTACGAGCAGTACTTC.

This chain uses TRBV9 with TRBJ2-7; D may be TRBD2 (6 bases). The CDR3 totals 13 residues. Germline CDR1 and CDR2: SGDLS and YYNGEE. V shed 0 bases and J shed 5 bases, with 9 bases lying between them. Here the CDR3 DNA reads TGTGCCAGCAGCGTAGAGGCGGGACACGAGCAGTACTTC. It yields the protein CASSVEAGHEQYF.

This clonotype appeared many times. The J gene is TRBJ2-2, the V gene TRBV4-1; TRBD2 might be the D (5 bases). Germline V gives CDR1 MGHRA, CDR2 YSYEKL. The CDR3 runs 15 residues. V lost 2 bases to trimming and J lost 1 base, with 8 bases between them. The CDR3, as DNA: TGCGCCAGCAGCCAACCCGGGAAGAACACCGGGGAGCTGTTTTTT. Its translation is CASSQPGKNTGELFF.

This clonotype has ten or more counts. V gene TRBV6-2 or TRBV6-3 combines with J gene TRBJ2-5; a weak D match, TRBD1 (6 bases). The length of the CDR3 is 15 residues. Germline-derived CDR1 and CDR2 are MNHEY and SVGEGT. V gave up 8 bases and J gave up 2 bases, with 18 bases separating them. The CDR3 coding sequence is TGTGCCAGCGGGACATCGACAGGTTTTCAAGAGACCCAGTACTTC. This translates into CASGTSTGFQETQYF.

This clonotype came up many times. The chain has TRBV14 and TRBJ2-5, with 7 bases fitting TRBD2. V lost 5 bases to trimming and J lost 1 base; unmatched junction nucleotides: 4. The CDR3 contains 14 residues. CDR1 and CDR2 from the germline V gene are SGHDN and FVKESK. The DNA of the CDR3 is TGTGCCAGCAGCTGGAGCGGGACCCAAGAGACCCAGTACTTC. It codes for CASSWSGTQETQYF.

This clonotype was counted at least ten times. The V call is TRBV7-2, the J call TRBJ2-3; no reliable D call. CDR1 is SGHTA and CDR2 is FQGNSA in the germline V gene. The CDR3 contains 15 residues. The V gene lost 4 bases and the J gene lost 1 base, with 12 bases spanning the gap. DNA for the CDR3: TGTGCCAGCAGCTCAACTACGGCGGGCACAGATACGCAGTATTTT. Protein sequence: CASSSTTAGTDTQYF.

There are many counts of this clonotype. V usage is TRBV20-1 and J usage is TRBJ1-6; D gene unclear. This CDR3 has 12 residues. Germline CDR1 reads DFQATT; CDR2 reads SNEGSKA (reference sequence). V lost 1 base, J lost 7 bases, and 5 bases lay in between. The CDR3 DNA sequence: TGCAGTGCTAGAGCTGGGAATTCACCCCTCCACTTT. This translates into CSARAGNSPLHF.

This clonotype has at least ten counts. This rearrangement joins TRBV30 to TRBJ2-4; maybe TRBD1 (5 bases). V lost 3 bases and J lost 7, with 13 bases in between. Per the germline V gene, CDR1 is GTSNPN and CDR2 is SVGIG (reference sequence). The CDR3 covers 13 residues. The CDR3 spells CAWRKPGINIQYF. CDR3 coding DNA: TGTGCCTGGAGGAAGCCAGGGATCAACATTCAGTACTTC.

In this sample, this clonotype turned up many times. The V and J genes are TRBV4-2 and TRBJ1-5; 8 bases fit TRBD1. CDR1 and CDR2 from the germline V gene are LGHNA and YNFKEQ. This CDR3 is 15 amino acids long. Trimming took 2 bases from V and 3 from J; bases not matched to a gene: 3. The DNA of the CDR3 is TGTGCCAGCAGCCAAACGGGACAGGACAATCAGCCCCAGCATTTT. Translated, it gives CASSQTGQDNQPQHF.

This clonotype was picked up many times. The chain links TRBV7-9 to TRBJ2-3, with 8 nucleotides matching TRBD1. CDR1 and CDR2 from the germline V gene are SEHNR and FQNEAQ (reference sequence). The V gene end was trimmed by 5 bases and the J gene end by 0 bases; junction bases not matched to a gene: 7. This CDR3 has 16 amino acids. The CDR3 region has the DNA TGTGCCAGCAGCCACGGACAGGGCCAAAGCACAGATACGCAGTATTTT. This codes for CASSHGQGQSTDTQYF. The full variable domain, with the rest looked up from reference TRBV7-9 and TRBJ2-3, is DTGVSQNPRHKITKRGQNVTFRCDPISEHNRLYWYRQTLGQGPEFLTYFQNEAQLEKSRLLSDRFSAERPKGSFSTLEIQRTEQGDSAMYLCASSHGQGQSTDTQYFGPGTRLTVL.

The rearrangement joins TRBV15 to TRBJ1-5, with no clear D. Germline-derived CDR1 and CDR2 are LNHNV and YYDKDF (reference sequence). V was shortened by 0 bases and J by 6 bases, with 9 bases between the two germline ends. The CDR3 consists of 14 residues. CDR3 amino acids: CATSRDRTPQPQHF. Written as DNA, the CDR3 is TGTGCCACCAGCAGAGATCGCACCCCTCAGCCCCAGCATTTT.

This clonotype was observed at least ten times. CDR3 in DNA: TGTGCCACCCGGACAGGAGACTGGACCGGGGAGCTGTTTTTT. Protein sequence: CATRTGDWTGELFF. V is TRBV15 and J is TRBJ2-2; 7 bases map to TRBD1. CDR3 length equals 14 residues. V trimming: 8 bases; J trimming: 5 bases; junction bases outside the gene matches: 8. Germline lookup yields CDR1 LNHNV and CDR2 YYDKDF (reference sequence). The full variable domain, with the rest looked up from reference TRBV15 and TRBJ2-2, is DAMVIQNPRYQVTQFGKPVTLSCSQTLNHNVMYWYQQKSSQAPKLLFHYYDKDFNNEADTPDNFQSRRPNTSFCFLDIRSPGLGDTAMYLCATRTGDWTGELFFGEGSRLTVL.

Ten or more counts support this clonotype. CDR3 nucleotides: TGTGCCAGCAGCTTGGGCTCTCAGCCCCAGCATTTT. Its protein product is CASSLGSQPQHF. The rearrangement uses TRBV5-6 and TRBJ1-5, with D unresolved. The germline gives CDR1 SGHDT, CDR2 YYEEEE. The CDR3 is 12 amino acids. The germline V and J ends were trimmed by 0 bases and 6 bases, with 4 bases remaining between them.

This clonotype was seen ten or more times. The V gene is TRBV3-1, the J gene TRBJ1-2, with 8 bases aligning to TRBD1. The CDR3 consists of 15 residues. Looked up from germline, CDR1 is LGHDT and CDR2 is YNNKEL (reference sequence). The V segment lost 4 bases and the J segment 4 bases; nucleotides outside the gene matches: 8. In DNA, the CDR3 is TGTGCCAGCAGCCTAGGACAGGGCAACCTCTATGGCTACACCTTC. This codes for CASSLGQGNLYGYTF.

This clonotype was observed many times. The rearrangement links TRBV2 to TRBJ1-2; the D gene is possibly TRBD1 (6 bases). The CDR3 length is 13 residues. Trimming removed 4 bases at V and 5 bases at J, with 11 bases between. Germline V gives CDR1 SNHLY, CDR2 FYNNEI. The CDR3 here is CASSVEGEYGYTF. Here the CDR3 DNA reads TGTGCCAGCAGTGTGGAGGGGGAATATGGCTACACCTTC.

In this sample, this clonotype turned up many times. The chain carries TRBV2 and TRBJ1-5, with 9 positions matching TRBD1. The germline V gene encodes CDR1 SNHLY and CDR2 FYNNEI. The CDR3 is made up of 15 amino acids. V shed 6 bases, J shed 4 bases, and the junction held 7 bases outside the gene matches. CDR3 DNA sequence: TGTGCCAGCAGCGACGGACAGGGGAGGAATCAGCCCCAGCATTTT. This sequence encodes CASSDGQGRNQPQHF.

Many counts were recorded for this clonotype. CDR3 protein: CASSPIYSNQPQHF. CDR3 sequence (DNA): TGTGCCAGCAGTCCCATTTACAGCAATCAGCCCCAGCATTTT. This chain uses TRBV12-3 or TRBV12-4 with TRBJ1-5, with D unresolved. V lost 5 bases and J 1 base, leaving 9 bases between the germline ends. The CDR3 is 14 residues long.

This clonotype showed up many times. The chain combines TRBV5-1 with TRBJ2-3, with D unclear. Between the trimmed V and J ends, which lost 2 bases and 0 bases, there was a span of 13 bases. The CDR3 totals 16 residues. Germline CDR1 is SGHRS and CDR2 is YFSETQ. CDR3 in amino acids: CASSFFYLESTDTQYF. The CDR3 region has the DNA TGCGCCAGCAGCTTCTTCTACCTAGAGAGCACAGATACGCAGTATTTT.

This clonotype was observed at least ten times. The CDR3 region has the DNA TGTGCCAGCACGGGGAGCTCTGGGGCCAACGTCCTGACTTTC. This translates into CASTGSSGANVLTF. The chain uses TRBV12-3 or TRBV12-4 and TRBJ2-6, with D maybe TRBD2 (5 bases). V lost 7 bases and J lost 0, with 7 bases in between. There are 14 residues in the CDR3.